The clone carrying this T cell receptor beta chain rates as medium-sized (0.01 to 0.1%). No antigen is known for it. As the sequencing template, cDNA was produced by extracting RNA and reverse transcribing it. Libraries were prepared by immunoSEQ multiplex PCR; TCRdb keeps only in-frame clonotypes and omits some of them. The sample contains 100,000 to 150,000 clones, over 60% of which appear only once. With 4 bases removed from V and 0 bases from J, the gap between germline ends came to 12 bases. Germline V gene data show CDR1 as LNHDA and CDR2 as SQIVND (reference sequence). The CDR3 length is 15 residues. Sorting from PBMCs produced CD4+ and CD8+ T cells. The source of the sample is a study of CD8+ T cells in alopecia areata. Study-level results: Lesional scalp, notably in alopecia totalis/universalis, had clonality above that of normal scalp. Unlike in mice, where it was clearer, TCR sharing across patients was less clear, possibly HLA-related.

The sequence was obtained from a human donor in good health. The sample comprised CD4+ T cells sorted from blood. The chain carries TRBV19 and TRBJ1-2; D is unclear. This CDR3 reads CASSRSGLSNYGYTF. The CDR3 DNA sequence: TGTGCCAGTAGTAGAAGCGGGCTGTCTAACTATGGCTACACCTTC. Based on the CDR3 plus reference TRBV19 and TRBJ1-2, the full variable domain is DGGITQSPKYLFRKEGQNVTLSCEQNLNHDAMYWYRQDPGQGLRLIYYSQIVNDFQKGDIAEGYSVSREKKESFPLTVTSAQKNPTAFYLCASSRSGLSNYGYTFGSGTRLTVV.